The 32 T cell receptor beta chains below were found in one sample sequenced in a study of PD-L1 blockade in urothelial cancer. Produced via immunoSEQ multiplex PCR; TCRdb's table is partial and in-frame only. Found here are more than 20,000 clones, around 88% of them singletons; the top ten hold roughly 3%. The material sequenced was PBMCs, taken around atezolizumab (anti-PD-L1) treatment. All receptors come from a man between 45 and 60 years old with urothelial cancer.

The V and J genes are TRBV30 and TRBJ1-4; no firm D call. The germline V gene encodes CDR1 GTSNPN and CDR2 SVGIG (reference sequence). The CDR3 extends over 11 amino acids. Trimming stripped 4 bases from V and 10 bases from J, with 10 bases between. The CDR3 is CAWKRRGKLFF. As DNA, the CDR3 is TGTGCCTGGAAGCGGCGGGGAAAACTGTTTTTT.

Only one count was recorded for this clone. This chain joins TRBV18 and TRBJ2-7; no definite D call. CDR1 is KGHSH, CDR2 LQKENI, per germline. V shed 1 base and J shed 3 bases, with 7 bases lying between them. This CDR3 is 13 amino acids long. The CDR3 loop is CASSPRHLYEQYF. CDR3 nucleotide sequence: TGTGCCAGCTCACCACGGCACCTCTACGAGCAGTACTTC.

J is TRBJ2-7 and V is TRBV7-2, with 7 bases that match TRBD1. Germline V lookup: CDR1 SGHTA, CDR2 FQGNSA. Unmatched junction bases numbered 3, after V lost 5 bases and J lost 2 bases. The CDR3 runs to 13 residues. This CDR3 is CASSLGTAYEQYF. The CDR3 DNA reads TGTGCCAGCAGCCTCGGGACAGCCTACGAGCAGTACTTC.

This chain uses TRBV7-9 with TRBJ2-2; 8 bases fit TRBD2. The V and J ends lost 5 bases and 4 bases, in that order; junction bases with no gene match: 6. In germline, CDR1 is SEHNR, CDR2 FQNEAQ (reference sequence). This CDR3 has 15 residues. The chain's CDR3 is CASSPPRGGTGELFF. The CDR3 DNA sequence: TGTGCCAGCAGCCCCCCCCGGGGGGGCACCGGGGAGCTGTTTTTT.

The CDR3 region has the DNA TGTGCCAGCAGCCCCGGGACTAGCGGGGGGGTTTACAATGAGCAGTTCTTC. Translating gives CASSPGTSGGVYNEQFF. The chain employs TRBV9 and TRBJ2-1; TRBD2 agrees at 16 bases. The ends lost 4 bases at V and 4 bases at J; junction bases unmatched: 5. Germline CDR1 reads SGDLS; CDR2 reads YYNGEE. The length of the CDR3 is 17 residues.

The chain couples TRBV7-8 to TRBJ2-7; D is unclear. The germline V gene encodes CDR1 SGHVS and CDR2 FQNEAQ. This CDR3 spans 16 amino acids. Trimming removed 2 bases from V and 0 bases from J, with 14 bases in between. CDR3 DNA: TGTGCCAGCAGCTTATCCCTGGGCCCCTTCTCCTACGAGCAGTACTTC. Protein product: CASSLSLGPFSYEQYF.

The chain is built from TRBV30 and TRBJ1-1; 7 bases line up with TRBD1. Trimming took 3 bases from V and 1 from J; bases not matched to a gene: 2. CDR3 size: 13 residues. Germline V gene sequence: CDR1 GTSNPN, CDR2 SVGIG (reference sequence). CDR3 in DNA: TGTGCCTGGAGCGGACAGGCGAACACTGAAGCTTTCTTT. Translation: CAWSGQANTEAFF.

The chain joins TRBV5-1 to TRBJ1-1, with TRBD1 as a possible D gene (6 bases). The CDR3 spans 17 residues. Germline V gene sequence: CDR1 SGHRS, CDR2 YFSETQ. Deletions cut 1 base from V and 1 base from J, with 17 bases between. The CDR3, as DNA: TGCGCCAGCAGCTTGATAAGCGGCGCCAGGGGGAACACTGAAGCTTTCTTT. Translated: CASSLISGARGNTEAFF. The full variable domain, completed using reference TRBV5-1 and TRBJ1-1, is KAGVTQTPRYLIKTRGQQVTLSCSPISGHRSVSWYQQTPGQGLQFLFEYFSETQRNKGNFPGRFSGRQFSNSRSEMNVSTLELGDSALYLCASSLISGARGNTEAFFGQGTRLTVV.

The CDR3, as DNA: TGTGCCAGCAGCTCTAGCGGGAGGAATGAGCAGTTCTTC. Translated: CASSSSGRNEQFF. The rearrangement uses TRBV9 and TRBJ2-1, with TRBD2 identical over 11 bases. The germline V gene encodes CDR1 SGDLS and CDR2 YYNGEE. This CDR3 has 13 residues. Unmatched junction bases numbered 1, after V lost 4 bases and J lost 7 bases.

This clone was detected only a few times. This chain uses TRBV5-3 with TRBJ1-5; 9 nucleotides agree with TRBD1. TRBV5-3 is an ORF for which the function is uncertain. V gave up 5 bases and J gave up 6 bases; unmatched junction bases: 12. CDR3 length: 16 amino acids. In nucleotides, the CDR3 is TGTGCCAGAAGTTTTCCGGGACAGGGAAAAGGTCAGCCCCAGCATTTT. This encodes CARSFPGQGKGQPQHF.

This clone was seen more than once but under ten times. The rearrangement joins TRBV30 to TRBJ1-4, with D maybe TRBD1 (6 bases). CDR3 length: 13 residues. Trimming cost V 0 bases and J 6 bases, with 8 bases left between them. Germline values: CDR1 GTSNPN, CDR2 SVGIG (reference sequence). As DNA, the CDR3 is TGTGCCTGGAGTGTCAACAGGGATGAAAAACTGTTTTTT. As protein: CAWSVNRDEKLFF.

The V gene is TRBV6-5, the J gene TRBJ1-2, with TRBD1 matching over 8 bases. CDR3 length: 15 amino acids. The V gene end was trimmed by 7 bases and the J gene end by 2 bases; junction bases not matched to a gene: 9. Looked up from germline, CDR1 is MNHEY and CDR2 is SVGAGI. The CDR3 DNA follows: TGTGCCAGCACCAAAAGAAGGACAGGGAACTATGGCTACACCTTC. Translated, it gives CASTKRRTGNYGYTF.

The V call is TRBV7-6, the J call TRBJ2-7; 8 bases match TRBD2. Trimming removed 5 bases from V and 3 bases from J; junction bases left unmatched: 3. CDR1 is SGHVS and CDR2 is FNYEAQ in the germline V gene. The length of the CDR3 is 13 residues. The DNA for the CDR3 is TGTGCCAGCAGCCCGGGACTAGGCTACGAGCAGTACTTC. It encodes CASSPGLGYEQYF. Filled out from reference TRBV7-6 and TRBJ2-7, the complete variable domain reads GAGVSQSPRYKVTKRGQDVALRCDPISGHVSLYWYRQALGQGPEFLTYFNYEAQQDKSGLPNDRFSAERPEGSISTLTIQRTEQRDSAMYRCASSPGLGYEQYFGPGTRLTVT.

The V call is TRBV5-1, the J call TRBJ1-1; D not certain. Looked up from germline, CDR1 is SGHRS and CDR2 is YFSETQ. The length of the CDR3 is 14 residues. V shed 2 bases and J shed 0 bases, with 8 bases lying between them. The chain's CDR3 is CASSLSNLNTEAFF. The CDR3 bases are TGCGCCAGCAGCTTATCTAATTTGAACACTGAAGCTTTCTTT.

This sequence joins TRBV15 and TRBJ2-4; 7 positions agree with TRBD1. Germline V lookup: CDR1 LNHNV, CDR2 YYDKDF (reference sequence). This CDR3 region has 15 residues. Trimming removed 4 bases from V and 7 bases from J; junction bases left unmatched: 10. CDR3 in DNA: TGTGCCACCAGCAAAGACAGGGACATCCGTAACATTCAGTACTTC. Its protein product is CATSKDRDIRNIQYF.

The rearrangement links TRBV19 to TRBJ2-1, with D possibly TRBD2 on 5 matching bases. From germline, CDR1 is LNHDA and CDR2 SQIVND (reference sequence). The V end lost 5 bases, the J end lost 2 bases, and 16 bases lay between the germline ends. This CDR3 has 16 residues. CDR3 sequence: CASSPAVARAYNEQFF. The CDR3 DNA reads as TGTGCCAGTAGTCCCGCTGTCGCGCGGGCCTACAATGAGCAGTTCTTC. The entire variable domain, with the rest obtained from reference TRBV19 and TRBJ2-1, is as follows: DGGITQSPKYLFRKEGQNVTLSCEQNLNHDAMYWYRQDPGQGLRLIYYSQIVNDFQKGDIAEGYSVSREKKESFPLTVTSAQKNPTAFYLCASSPAVARAYNEQFFGPGTRLTVL.

This chain links TRBV10-2 with TRBJ1-4; 9 bases line up with TRBD1. Germline lookup yields CDR1 WSHSY and CDR2 SAAADI. The V and J ends lost 8 bases and 7 bases, in that order; junction bases with no gene match: 5. The CDR3 contains 13 residues. The CDR3 region is CASLDRGAEKLFF. CDR3 DNA sequence: TGCGCCAGCCTGGACAGGGGAGCTGAAAAACTGTTTTTT.

This clone occurred once. V gene TRBV10-3 combines with J gene TRBJ1-1; D possibly corresponds to TRBD1 (5 bases). Per the germline V gene, CDR1 is ENHRY and CDR2 is SYGVKD. V was cut by 3 bases and J by 4 bases, with 12 bases left in between. The CDR3 has 14 amino acids. CDR3 loop: CAISEQDTITEAFF. The CDR3 region has the DNA TGTGCCATCAGTGAACAGGACACGATCACTGAAGCTTTCTTT.

This clone was seen more than once but under ten times. The chain is built from TRBV7-3 and TRBJ2-5; unclear D gene. There are 13 residues in the CDR3. Trimming took 2 bases from V and 7 from J, leaving 11 bases between them. Germline loops: CDR1 SGHTA, CDR2 FQGTGA. CDR3 residues: CASSLSPSGTQYF. CDR3 in DNA: TGTGCCAGCAGCTTATCCCCGTCCGGGACCCAGTACTTC.

This clone was recorded once. V and J are TRBV19 and TRBJ1-2; tentative D call: TRBD1 (6 bases). Germline V lookup: CDR1 LNHDA, CDR2 SQIVND (reference sequence). The CDR3 is 15 amino acids. The ends were cut back, 6 bases at V and 2 bases at J, with 16 bases in the middle. The CDR3 reads CASSGAQGWNYGYTF. The DNA of the CDR3 is TGTGCCAGTAGCGGGGCACAGGGTTGGAACTATGGCTACACCTTC.

This sequence joins TRBV4-1 and TRBJ2-7, with TRBD1 identical over 8 bases. This CDR3 is built from 17 residues. The trim removed 0 bases at V and 4 bases at J, leaving 11 bases unmatched. CDR1 MGHRA and CDR2 YSYEKL come from the germline V gene. CDR3 amino acids: CASSQDLARGQRYEQYF. In DNA form, the CDR3 reads TGCGCCAGCAGCCAAGATCTTGCCAGGGGGCAGCGGTACGAGCAGTACTTC.

This clone appeared once. V is TRBV7-9 and J is TRBJ2-6; D gene uncertain. Trimming took off 8 bases at V and 6 bases at J, with 11 bases between the two ends. The germline V gene encodes CDR1 SEHNR and CDR2 FQNEAQ (reference sequence). This CDR3 is built from 13 residues. CDR3 sequence (DNA): TGTGCCAGCTACTCCCTCCAGGCCAACGTCCTGACTTTC. This translates into CASYSLQANVLTF.

The chain recombines TRBV20-1 with TRBJ2-3; unclear D gene. The CDR3 runs 11 residues. The germline V gene encodes CDR1 DFQATT and CDR2 SNEGSKA (reference sequence). Trimming took off 5 bases at V and 5 bases at J, with 8 bases between the two ends. DNA for the CDR3: TGCAGTGCTTCGAGCTTAGATACGCAGTATTTT. It translates to CSASSLDTQYF.

The chain joins TRBV6-5 to TRBJ2-1; D possibly corresponds to TRBD1 (6 bases). V was pared by 6 bases and J by 10 bases, with 19 bases between. The CDR3 consists of 14 residues. The V gene's germline CDR1 is MNHEY and CDR2 SVGAGI. Here the CDR3 reads CASRMDRTRPEQFF. The CDR3 nucleotides read TGTGCCAGCAGGATGGACAGAACACGTCCCGAGCAGTTCTTC.

The chain recombines TRBV5-1 with TRBJ1-6; unclear D gene. The CDR3 extends over 12 amino acids. V shed 5 bases and J shed 7 bases, with 7 bases lying between them. The V gene's germline CDR1 is SGHRS and CDR2 YFSETQ. The CDR3 DNA sequence: TGCGCCAGCAGGGTAGAGAATTCACCCCTCCACTTT. This gives the protein CASRVENSPLHF. The full variable domain, rest sourced from reference TRBV5-1 and TRBJ1-6, is KAGVTQTPRYLIKTRGQQVTLSCSPISGHRSVSWYQQTPGQGLQFLFEYFSETQRNKGNFPGRFSGRQFSNSRSEMNVSTLELGDSALYLCASRVENSPLHFGNGTRLTVT.

The gene calls are TRBV2 and TRBJ2-5, with 7 bases identical to TRBD2. Germline V lookup: CDR1 SNHLY, CDR2 FYNNEI. The CDR3 is 16 amino acids. Trimming took 4 bases from V and 5 from J; bases not matched to a gene: 13. The CDR3 nucleotides are TGTGCCAGCAGTGTGGGGGAGGGTCCGGGGATGGAGACCCAGTACTTC. This codes for CASSVGEGPGMETQYF.

The V call is TRBV6-1, the J call TRBJ1-2; no definite D call. Trimming took off 3 bases at V and 8 bases at J, with 13 bases between the two ends. The CDR3 runs to 13 residues. CDR1 and CDR2 from the germline V gene are MNHNS and SASEGT. The CDR3: CASSDEVVRGYTF. The CDR3, as DNA: TGTGCCAGCAGTGACGAGGTAGTACGGGGCTACACCTTC.

This clone was counted once. The chain combines TRBV12-5 with TRBJ1-1; no clear D gene. The CDR3 runs to 15 residues. With 4 bases removed from V and 1 base from J, the gap between germline ends came to 13 bases. CDR1 LGHNT and CDR2 FRNRAP come from the germline V gene. The CDR3 sequence: CASGSARGSNTEAFF. CDR3 DNA: TGTGCTAGTGGTTCAGCGCGGGGTTCGAACACTGAAGCTTTCTTT.

The chain joins TRBV5-1 to TRBJ2-3; a possible D gene is TRBD1 (6 bases). Germline CDR1 is SGHRS and CDR2 is YFSETQ. Trimming removed 4 bases from V and 0 bases from J, with 12 bases in between. This CDR3 contains 15 residues. The CDR3 sequence: CASSDGTPSTDTQYF. The DNA for the CDR3 is TGCGCCAGCAGCGACGGGACACCTAGCACAGATACGCAGTATTTT.

The chain links TRBV18 to TRBJ1-1, with a weak D call TRBD1 (5 bases). The CDR3 is 15 amino acids. Per germline, CDR1 KGHSH and CDR2 LQKENI. Trimming removed 0 bases at V and 2 bases at J, with 10 bases between. The CDR3 here is CASSPPGGFNTEAFF. CDR3 DNA: TGTGCCAGCTCACCACCTGGGGGGTTCAACACTGAAGCTTTCTTT.

This clone was counted once. The CDR3 is CASSESTGWNEQFF. The DNA of the CDR3 is TGCGCCAGCAGTGAGTCGACCGGGTGGAATGAGCAGTTCTTC. The chain has TRBV10-1 and TRBJ2-1; D remains ambiguous. Germline V gene lookup returns CDR1 WNHNN and CDR2 SYGVQD (reference sequence). The CDR3 extends over 14 amino acids. The V gene lost 0 bases and the J gene lost 7 bases, with 10 bases spanning the gap.

The J gene is TRBJ2-1, the V gene TRBV7-8, with 11 bases fitting TRBD2. Germline assignment: CDR1 SGHVS and CDR2 FQNEAQ. The length of the CDR3 is 15 residues. The J segment lost 10 bases and the V segment lost 5 bases, leaving 10 bases of the junction unmatched. The chain's CDR3 is CASSVGLAVFGEQFF. DNA of the CDR3: TGTGCCAGCAGCGTGGGACTAGCGGTGTTCGGAGAGCAGTTCTTC.